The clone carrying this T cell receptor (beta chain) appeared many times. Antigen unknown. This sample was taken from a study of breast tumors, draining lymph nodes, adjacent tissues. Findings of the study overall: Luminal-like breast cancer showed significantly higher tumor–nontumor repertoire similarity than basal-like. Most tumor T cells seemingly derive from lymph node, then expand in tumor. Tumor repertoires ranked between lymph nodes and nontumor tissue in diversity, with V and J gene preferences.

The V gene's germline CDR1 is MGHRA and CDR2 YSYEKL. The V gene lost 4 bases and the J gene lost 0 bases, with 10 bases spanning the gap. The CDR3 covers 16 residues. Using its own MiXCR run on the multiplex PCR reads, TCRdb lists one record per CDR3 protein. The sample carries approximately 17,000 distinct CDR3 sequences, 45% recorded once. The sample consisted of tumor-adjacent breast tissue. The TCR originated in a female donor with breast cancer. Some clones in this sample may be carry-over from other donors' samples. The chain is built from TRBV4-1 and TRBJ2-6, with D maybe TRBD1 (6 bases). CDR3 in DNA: TGCGCCAGCAGCCCGACAGGAAACTCTGGGGCCAACGTCCTGACTTTC. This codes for CASSPTGNSGANVLTF.